These T cell receptor beta chains were read from a single sample in a study of CD8 T cells in ankylosing spondylitis. TCRdb re-called the 5' RACE reads through MiXCR, storing one row per CDR3 protein. In the table there are 250,000 to 300,000 distinct CDR3 sequences, around 18% of which are singletons. Sequences were obtained from blood, either unsorted or a sorted T cell fraction (not recorded which). The origin of the receptors is a male donor with ankylosing spondylitis or in good health (not recorded which). Each CDR3 is given with its conserved first and last residue. D genes are given only for firm matches. Clone size, where shown, is once, few, many, or a class for clones that have expanded.

TRBJ2-2,TRBV5-1,TRBD1,.,CASNPGTGTYTGELFF,TGCGCCAGCAACCCCGGGACAGGGACTTACACCGGGGAGCTGTTTTTT
TRBJ2-6,TRBV5-1,.,many,CASSSGSSGANVLTF,TGCGCCAGCAGCTCTGGGTCTTCTGGGGCCAACGTCCTGACTTTC
TRBJ2-1,TRBV20-1,.,few,CSARDGAGGNEQFF,TGCAGTGCTAGAGATGGGGCCGGGGGCAATGAGCAGTTCTTC
TRBJ1-5,TRBV6-1,.,.,CASREDGYSNQPQHF,TGTGCCAGCAGAGAGGACGGGTATAGCAATCAGCCCCAGCATTTT
TRBJ2-1,TRBV7-8,.,.,CASSLEGAGGQEQFF,TGTGCCAGCAGCTTAGAGGGGGCGGGAGGTCAGGAGCAGTTCTTC
TRBJ2-1,TRBV30,.,.,CAWRNPWGNEQFF,TGTGCCTGGAGGAACCCTTGGGGCAATGAGCAGTTCTTC
TRBJ2-1,TRBV29-1,.,many,CSVVYNEQFF,TGCAGCGTTGTTTACAATGAGCAGTTCTTC
TRBJ1-5,TRBV12-3/TRBV12-4,TRBD1,few,CASSNRGQGQPQHF,TGTGCCAGCAGTAACAGGGGGCAGGGCCAGCCCCAGCATTTT
TRBJ2-3,TRBV28,TRBD2,.,CASSFVAGSTDTQYF,TGTGCCAGCAGTTTCGTAGCGGGAAGCACAGATACGCAGTATTTT
TRBJ2-1,TRBV7-3,.,.,CASGLSNPNEQFF,TGTGCCAGCGGTCTATCTAACCCCAATGAGCAGTTCTTC
TRBJ2-1,TRBV7-3,.,few,CASSSSRNEQFF,TGTGCCAGCAGCTCAAGCCGCAATGAGCAGTTCTTC
TRBJ2-1,TRBV27,.,.,CASSFYLLPRDEQFF,TGTGCCAGCAGTTTCTATCTCCTACCCAGGGACGAGCAGTTCTTC
TRBJ1-1,TRBV10-3,.,many,CAISSPGQNTEAFF,TGTGCCATCAGTAGCCCAGGGCAGAACACTGAAGCTTTCTTT
TRBJ1-5,TRBV29-1,.,many,CSVARDGNQPQHF,TGCAGCGTTGCCAGGGACGGCAATCAGCCCCAGCATTTT
TRBJ2-5,TRBV12-3/TRBV12-4,TRBD1,few,CASSLTGGVETQYF,TGTGCCAGCAGTTTAACAGGGGGCGTAGAGACCCAGTACTTC
TRBJ2-6,TRBV20-1,.,.,CSAQGAGANVLTF,TGCAGTGCCCAGGGTGCCGGGGCCAACGTCCTGACTTTC
TRBJ2-4,TRBV6-2/TRBV6-3,.,few,CASSPGGENIQYF,TGTGCCAGCAGTCCAGGAGGGGAAAACATTCAGTACTTC
TRBJ2-4,TRBV27,TRBD2,.,CASSRGLAGAPNIQYF,TGTGCCAGCAGTCGGGGTCTAGCGGGAGCACCAAACATTCAGTACTTC
TRBJ2-3,TRBV4-2,TRBD2,few,CASSPDTGGDTQYF,TGTGCCAGCAGCCCAGACACGGGAGGAGATACGCAGTATTTT
TRBJ2-2,TRBV10-3,.,few,CAISAAGRTGELFF,TGTGCCATCAGTGCGGCAGGACGAACCGGGGAGCTGTTTTTT
TRBJ2-1,TRBV5-1,TRBD2,.,CASSATSGDYEQFF,TGCGCCAGCAGCGCGACTAGCGGGGATTATGAGCAGTTCTTC
TRBJ2-5,TRBV6-5,TRBD2,.,CASSYVRGVRSQYF,TGTGCCAGCAGTTACGTCCGGGGGGTCCGGTCCCAGTACTTC
TRBJ1-1,TRBV5-1,.,many,CASSLDPDTEAFF,TGCGCCAGCAGCTTGGATCCAGACACTGAAGCTTTCTTT
TRBJ2-4,TRBV29-1,.,many,CSVTKTSGTKNIQYF,TGCAGCGTCACCAAGACTTCTGGCACCAAAAACATTCAGTACTTC
TRBJ2-3,TRBV4-2,TRBD2,few,CASSQTRGGSTDTQYF,TGTGCCAGCAGCCAAACGCGGGGGGGTAGCACAGATACGCAGTATTTT
TRBJ2-2,TRBV9,.,few,CASSLQAGTGELFF,TGTGCCAGCAGCCTGCAGGCTGGCACCGGGGAGCTGTTTTTT
TRBJ2-1,TRBV3-1,TRBD2,.,CASSQSGAGTNEQFF,TGTGCCAGCAGCCAAAGCGGGGCCGGAACCAATGAGCAGTTCTTC
TRBJ2-1,TRBV11-2,TRBD2,few,CASSSGLAGAADYNEQFF,TGTGCCAGCAGCTCCGGACTAGCGGGGGCCGCCGATTACAATGAGCAGTTCTTC
TRBJ2-3,TRBV9,.,.,CASSADTHREDTQYF,TGTGCCAGCAGCGCAGATACCCACAGGGAAGATACGCAGTATTTT
TRBJ1-5,TRBV20-1,.,few,CSARSASRDSNQPQHF,TGCAGTGCTAGATCCGCGAGCAGGGATAGCAATCAGCCCCAGCATTTT
TRBJ1-2,TRBV12-3/TRBV12-4,.,.,CASSLTGKYGYTF,TGTGCCAGCAGCTTGACAGGAAAATATGGCTACACCTTC
TRBJ2-1,TRBV5-1,.,.,CASSLAFGNNEQFF,TGCGCCAGCAGCTTGGCTTTCGGCAACAATGAGCAGTTCTTC
TRBJ2-3,TRBV7-7,.,few,CASSPGLWDTQYF,TGTGCTAGCAGCCCGGGGTTATGGGACACGCAGTATTTT
TRBJ2-1,TRBV29-1,TRBD1,few,CSAHGQGMGNEQFF,TGCAGCGCTCATGGACAGGGGATGGGCAATGAGCAGTTCTTC
TRBJ2-2,TRBV20-1,.,.,CSARDYTDTGELFF,TGCAGTGCCAGAGATTATACGGACACCGGGGAGCTGTTTTTT
TRBJ2-1,TRBV2,.,.,CASSEREVEQFF,TGTGCCAGCAGCGAGAGGGAAGTTGAGCAGTTCTTC